This T cell receptor (beta chain) was profiled in a study of cytomegalovirus exposure and HLA in healthy donors. General study findings and limits: After further analysis at a later stage, around 17,000 TCR beta sequences were associated with HLA alleles at 0.05 false discovery rate.

Germline assignment: CDR1 SEHNR and CDR2 FQNEAQ (reference sequence). This CDR3 contains 15 residues. PCR used 60 Vbeta primers and 13 Jbeta primers. Only in-frame clones appear in the TCRdb table, and some are missing; sequencing was by immunoSEQ multiplex PCR. The sample shows 30,000 to 50,000 clones, approximately 75% of them seen only once. With regard to this clone: The antigen is unknown.

The chain is built from TRBV7-9 and TRBJ2-5; D not resolved. The J call may be mistaken, given a closer DNA end match to TRBJ2-7. Sequencing was performed on PBMCs. This receptor was obtained from a man in his forties in good health and CMV-seronegative. The CDR3 loop reads CASSLGGTVSYEQYF. The DNA of the CDR3 is TGTGCCAGCAGCTTAGGTGGCACAGTCTCCTACGAGCAGTACTTC.